The 28 T cell receptor beta chains given below trace back to one sample, sequenced in a study of a mutant IDH1 vaccine in newly diagnosed glioma listed by TCRdb under 2021. The sample's time point, from its label and the paper: week 35, safety follow-up. Each vaccine dose was 300 ug of a 20-mer mutant IDH1 peptide in Montanide, given subcutaneously with topical imiquimod. Their antigens are not known. Library preparation employed the immunoSEQ multiplex PCR assay. TCRdb's version of the immuneACCESS table is confined to in-frame rearrangements and falls short of the full clone set. An unresolved V gene accounts for under half of the shortfall where checked; the remainder is of unknown origin. This sample gives tens of thousands of clones in total; 74% of them show up just once. Approximately 4.8% of the sample goes to the ten largest clones. Sequencing was performed on PBMCs, taken from a glioma patient whose treatment included an IDH1 peptide vaccine. The receptors come from a middle-aged man with glioma.

The genes are TRBV7-9 and TRBJ2-1; D is possibly TRBD2 (6 bases). The germline V gene has CDR1 SEHNR and CDR2 FQNEAQ (reference sequence). The V end was cut by 1 base, the J end by 10 bases, with 14 bases between. The CDR3 runs to 14 residues. CDR3 loop: CASSLGGVQIEQFF. The CDR3 region has the DNA TGTGCCAGCAGCTTAGGGGGGGTACAGATCGAGCAGTTCTTC.

The rearrangement joins TRBV7-3 to TRBJ2-6; D is ambiguous. Germline V lookup: CDR1 SGHTA, CDR2 FQGTGA. V shed 5 bases and J shed 1 base, with 6 bases lying between them. The CDR3 has 14 residues. CDR3 nucleotides: TGTGCCAGCAGCCAGCAATCTGGGGCCAACGTCCTGACTTTC. The encoded protein is CASSQQSGANVLTF.

The chain couples TRBV11-2 to TRBJ1-5; perhaps TRBD1 as D (6 bases). The length of the CDR3 is 14 residues. CDR1 is SGHAT and CDR2 is FQNNGV in the germline V gene. Trimming took 5 bases from V and 5 from J, leaving 13 bases between them. CDR3 in DNA: TGTGCCAGCAGCCAACAGGGAAGTGATCAGCCCCAGCATTTT. Protein product: CASSQQGSDQPQHF.

V usage is TRBV2 and J usage is TRBJ1-1, with D perhaps matching TRBD1 (5 bases). Trimming shortened V by 6 bases and J by 2 bases, and 13 bases separated the two germline ends. CDR1 SNHLY and CDR2 FYNNEI come from the germline V gene. CDR3 length equals 14 residues. The DNA of the CDR3 is TGTGCCAGCAGCTTCCTCGGGGGAAACACTGAAGCTTTCTTT. Residues: CASSFLGGNTEAFF.

This sequence joins TRBV6-1 and TRBJ1-4, with D possibly TRBD1 on 5 matching bases. The CDR3 sequence is 15 residues long. CDR1 and CDR2 from the germline V gene are MNHNS and SASEGT. The V and J ends lost 4 bases and 7 bases respectively, with 16 bases between them. CDR3 bases: TGTGCCAGCAGTGCCGGAAGGGGCTCAGGTGAAAAACTGTTTTTT. Protein sequence: CASSAGRGSGEKLFF.

This chain links TRBV18 with TRBJ1-4, with TRBD1 matching over 9 bases. Germline trimming cut 3 bases from V and 8 bases from J; bases unmatched to any gene: 7. Germline-derived CDR1 and CDR2 are KGHSH and LQKENI. The CDR3 covers 15 residues. In DNA, the CDR3 is TGTGCCAGCTCACCTACAGGGGGCTTACAGGAAAAACTGTTTTTT. Protein: CASSPTGGLQEKLFF.

CDR3 loop: CASSITPRMNTEAFF. The DNA for the CDR3 is TGTGCCAGTAGTATTACCCCCCGGATGAACACTGAAGCTTTCTTT. This chain connects TRBV19 to TRBJ1-1; D remains ambiguous. Trimming took 3 bases from V and 0 from J, leaving 11 bases between them. The length of the CDR3 is 15 residues. Per the germline V gene, CDR1 is LNHDA and CDR2 is SQIVND (reference sequence).

The chain carries TRBV6-5 and TRBJ2-3; the match to TRBD1 covers 8 bases. Germline CDR1 is MNHEY and CDR2 is SVGAGI. V dropped 5 bases and J dropped 3; count of bases not matched to a gene: 1. The CDR3 runs 13 residues. The CDR3 DNA reads as TGTGCCAGCAGTGACAGGGGAACAGATACGCAGTATTTT. It translates to CASSDRGTDTQYF.

In DNA form, the CDR3 reads TGTGCCAGCAGCTTCGGCTACAATGAGCAGTTCTTC. Protein product: CASSFGYNEQFF. The V gene is TRBV7-2, the J gene TRBJ2-1; no clear D. The ends were cut back, 3 bases at V and 3 bases at J, with 3 bases in the middle. Looked up from germline, CDR1 is SGHTA and CDR2 is FQGNSA. This CDR3 region has 12 residues.

The rearrangement uses TRBV5-1 and TRBJ1-1, with D possibly being TRBD1 (5 bases). Trimming took 0 bases from V and 3 from J, leaving 9 bases between them. This CDR3 is 14 amino acids long. Germline V gives CDR1 SGHRS, CDR2 YFSETQ. CDR3 bases: TGCGCCAGCAGCTTGGAAGGGGACGACACTGAAGCTTTCTTT. Residues: CASSLEGDDTEAFF.

The rearrangement links TRBV6-5 to TRBJ2-3; possible D gene TRBD2, 5 bases. The CDR3 sequence is 13 residues long. With 4 bases removed from V and 3 bases from J, the gap between germline ends came to 8 bases. The germline CDR1 and CDR2 sequences are MNHEY and SVGAGI. The DNA for the CDR3 is TGTGCCAGCAGTTTCCCGGGGACAGATACGCAGTATTTT. The encoded protein is CASSFPGTDTQYF.

The rearrangement links TRBV25-1 to TRBJ1-2; the D is unclear. Looked up from germline, CDR1 is MGHDK and CDR2 is SYGVNS. The CDR3 runs 11 residues. V lost 3 bases and J lost 7, with 6 bases in between. CDR3 amino acids: CASSDDRGYTF. CDR3 nucleotides: TGTGCCAGCAGTGATGATCGTGGCTACACCTTC.

This chain connects TRBV10-3 to TRBJ1-1; TRBD1 matches 10 bases. Trimming at V came to 3 bases and at J to 5 bases, leaving 6 bases not matched to a gene. CDR1 is ENHRY, CDR2 SYGVKD, per germline. The CDR3 totals 15 residues. CDR3 bases: TGTGCCATCAGTGACCACAGGACAGGGGGGACTGAAGCTTTCTTT. Translation: CAISDHRTGGTEAFF.

The J gene is TRBJ1-3, the V gene TRBV5-6; 9 bases map to TRBD1. Per the germline V gene, CDR1 is SGHDT and CDR2 is YYEEEE. The ends lost 0 bases at V and 2 bases at J; junction bases unmatched: 0. The length of the CDR3 is 15 residues. Written as DNA, the CDR3 is TGTGCCAGCAGCTTGGACAGGGGGCCTGGAAACACCATATATTTT. Encoded protein: CASSLDRGPGNTIYF.

This chain connects TRBV29-1 to TRBJ1-3, with TRBD1 matching 8 bases. This CDR3 contains 14 residues. Germline V gene lookup returns CDR1 SQVTM and CDR2 ANQGSEA. The junction had 5 bases not matched to a gene; V was cut back by 5 bases and J by 2 bases. The CDR3 DNA reads as TGCAGCGTTAGAACAGGGGGGACTGGAAACACCATATATTTT. It yields the protein CSVRTGGTGNTIYF.

The V and J genes are TRBV7-8 and TRBJ1-1; no definite D call. Germline CDR1 is SGHVS and CDR2 is FQNEAQ. The germline V and J ends were trimmed by 0 bases and 1 base, with 6 bases remaining between them. This CDR3 has 14 residues. The DNA of the CDR3 is TGTGCCAGCAGCTTAGCACAGACGAACACTGAAGCTTTCTTT. It specifies CASSLAQTNTEAFF.

The chain recombines TRBV5-1 with TRBJ2-1; no firm D call. This CDR3 comprises 13 residues. V was shortened by 3 bases and J by 5 bases, with 9 bases between the two germline ends. Germline values: CDR1 SGHRS, CDR2 YFSETQ. DNA of the CDR3: TGCGCCAGCAGCTCCCTCCAGGACAATGAGCAGTTCTTC. It yields the protein CASSSLQDNEQFF.

The gene calls are TRBV6-5 and TRBJ2-2; D is possibly TRBD1 or TRBD2 (5 bases each). The CDR3 covers 16 residues. The V gene's germline CDR1 is MNHEY and CDR2 SVGAGI. Trimming stripped 4 bases from V and 0 bases from J, with 12 bases between. The CDR3, as DNA: TGTGCCAGCAGTTCTTTCGGGGCCCCGAACACCGGGGAGCTGTTTTTT. Residues: CASSSFGAPNTGELFF.

This chain links TRBV7-9 with TRBJ1-2, with D maybe TRBD1 (6 bases). Trimming left V 0 bases short and J 4 bases short, with 9 bases between. CDR1 and CDR2 from the germline V gene are SEHNR and FQNEAQ (reference sequence). This CDR3 is 14 amino acids long. CDR3 sequence reads: CASSLAETGYGYTF. CDR3 in DNA: TGTGCCAGCAGCTTAGCCGAGACAGGCTATGGCTACACCTTC.

The CDR3 DNA reads as TGTGCCAGCAGTTCGGGACAGGGATTGAATGGCTACACCTTC. Its protein product is CASSSGQGLNGYTF. This rearrangement joins TRBV6-6 to TRBJ1-2, with 9 nucleotides matching TRBD1. J was trimmed by 6 bases and V by 4 bases; bases with no gene match: 6. CDR1 MNHNY and CDR2 SVGAGI come from the germline V gene (reference sequence). The CDR3 sequence is 14 residues long.

The rearrangement links TRBV6-5 to TRBJ2-3, with unresolved D. The CDR3 runs 14 residues. V was trimmed by 2 bases and J by 2 bases, leaving 8 bases between them. CDR1 is MNHEY, CDR2 SVGAGI, per germline. The CDR3 sequence is CASSYGQITDTQYF. In DNA form, the CDR3 reads TGTGCCAGCAGTTACGGGCAGATCACAGATACGCAGTATTTT.

This clone was counted once. The rearrangement uses TRBV10-3 and TRBJ1-5; possibly TRBD1 for D (5 bases). The germline V gene encodes CDR1 ENHRY and CDR2 SYGVKD. V was clipped by 10 bases and J by 7 bases, with 20 bases between them. The CDR3 covers 14 residues. CDR3 loop: CATRDLGIAQPQHF. In DNA, the CDR3 is TGTGCCACCAGGGACCTTGGGATAGCCCAGCCCCAGCATTTT.

This clone was found a few times. The chain couples TRBV18 to TRBJ2-7, with D possibly being TRBD2 (5 bases). Trimming removed 10 bases from V and 0 bases from J, with 19 bases in between. From germline, CDR1 is KGHSH and CDR2 LQKENI. The CDR3 has 15 residues. This CDR3 reads CATSGSGSHSYEQYF. The CDR3 nucleotides are TGTGCCACCTCGGGGAGTGGCAGTCACTCCTACGAGCAGTACTTC.

This chain joins TRBV6-6 and TRBJ1-5, with no clear D. This CDR3 is built from 13 residues. Looked up from germline, CDR1 is MNHNY and CDR2 is SVGAGI (reference sequence). The V gene lost 11 bases and the J gene lost 5 bases, with 16 bases spanning the gap. CDR3 loop: CASLGQRYQPQHF. CDR3 sequence (DNA): TGTGCCTCCTTAGGGCAGCGATATCAGCCCCAGCATTTT.

The chain employs TRBV6-5 and TRBJ2-7; D is unresolved. The CDR3 has 14 amino acids. CDR1 and CDR2 from the germline V gene are MNHEY and SVGAGI. V lost 2 bases and J lost 2, with 10 bases in between. The CDR3 is CASSYGYRAYEQYF. CDR3 coding DNA: TGTGCCAGCAGTTACGGCTACAGAGCCTACGAGCAGTACTTC.

This clone was picked up a small number of times. The rearrangement links TRBV2 to TRBJ1-5; TRBD1 might be the D (6 bases). The ends were cut back, 1 base at V and 3 bases at J, with 7 bases in the middle. CDR1 is SNHLY and CDR2 is FYNNEI in the germline V gene. The CDR3 spans 14 residues. The CDR3 DNA reads as TGTGCCAGCAGTGAAGACAGGGTCAATCAGCCCCAGCATTTT. Protein: CASSEDRVNQPQHF.

This clone was seen a few times. This chain connects TRBV7-9 to TRBJ1-4; the match to TRBD1 covers 7 bases. CDR1 is SEHNR, CDR2 FQNEAQ, per germline (reference sequence). The CDR3 length is 15 residues. V lost 5 bases, J lost 5 bases, and 8 bases stayed unmatched. The CDR3 sequence: CASSPSAGGNEKLFF. CDR3 nucleotides: TGTGCCAGCAGCCCCAGCGCAGGGGGAAATGAAAAACTGTTTTTT. Together with reference TRBV7-9 and TRBJ1-4, the CDR3 gives the full variable domain: DTGVSQNPRHKITKRGQNVTFRCDPISEHNRLYWYRQTLGQGPEFLTYFQNEAQLEKSRLLSDRFSAERPKGSFSTLEIQRTEQGDSAMYLCASSPSAGGNEKLFFGSGTQLSVL.

The CDR3 coding sequence is TGCAGCGCCAAGGATGAAAAACTGTTTTTT. It specifies CSAKDEKLFF. V and J are TRBV29-1 and TRBJ1-4; D is undetermined. Trimming pared 7 bases from V and 6 bases from J, leaving 6 bases between. CDR1 and CDR2 (germline): SQVTM, ANQGSEA. The length of the CDR3 is 10 residues.